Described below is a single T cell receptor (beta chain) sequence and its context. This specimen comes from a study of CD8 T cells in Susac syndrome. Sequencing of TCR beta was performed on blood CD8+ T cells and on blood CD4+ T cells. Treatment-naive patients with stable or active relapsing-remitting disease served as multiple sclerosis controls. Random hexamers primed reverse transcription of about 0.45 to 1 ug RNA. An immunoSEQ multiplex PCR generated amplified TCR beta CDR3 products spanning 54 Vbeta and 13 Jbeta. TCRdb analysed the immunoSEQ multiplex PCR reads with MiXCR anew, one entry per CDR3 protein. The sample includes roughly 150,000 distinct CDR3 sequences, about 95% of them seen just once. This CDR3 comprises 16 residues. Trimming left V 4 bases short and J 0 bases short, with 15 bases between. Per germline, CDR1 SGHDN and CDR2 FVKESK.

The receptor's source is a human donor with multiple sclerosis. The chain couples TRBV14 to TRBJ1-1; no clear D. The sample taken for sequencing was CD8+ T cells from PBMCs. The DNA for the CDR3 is TGTGCCAGCAGCCCCTCTCCGGCGCCTATGAACACTGAAGCTTTCTTT. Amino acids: CASSPSPAPMNTEAFF. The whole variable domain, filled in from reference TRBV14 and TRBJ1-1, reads EAGVTQFPSHSVIEKGQTVTLRCDPISGHDNLYWYRRVMGKEIKFLLHFVKESKQDESGMPNNRFLAERTGGTYSTLKVQPAELEDSGVYFCASSPSPAPMNTEAFFGQGTRLTVV.